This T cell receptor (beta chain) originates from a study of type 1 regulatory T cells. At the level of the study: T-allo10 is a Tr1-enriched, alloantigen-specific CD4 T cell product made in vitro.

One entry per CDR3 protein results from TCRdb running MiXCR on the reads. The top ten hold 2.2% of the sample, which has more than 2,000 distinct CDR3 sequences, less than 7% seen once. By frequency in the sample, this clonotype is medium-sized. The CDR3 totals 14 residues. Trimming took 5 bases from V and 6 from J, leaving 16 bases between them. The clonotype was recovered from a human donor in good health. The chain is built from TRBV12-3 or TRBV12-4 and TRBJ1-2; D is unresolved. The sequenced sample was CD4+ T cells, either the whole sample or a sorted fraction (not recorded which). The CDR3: CASSLSGIWNGYTF. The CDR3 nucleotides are TGTGCCAGCAGTCTATCCGGGATTTGGAATGGCTACACCTTC.